The clone carrying this T cell receptor (beta chain) was detected many times. Its antigen is not identified. An end of the junction does not agree with germline; a read error may underlie this. The data are from a study of blood T cells in healthy people across ages. Germline V gives CDR1 SSHAT, CDR2 FNYEAQ (reference sequence). This CDR3 contains 15 residues. Primed by a sample-barcoded 5' primer and a J-beta primer mix, a second PCR proceeded for about 6 to 12 cycles. TCRdb passed the 5' RACE reads through MiXCR, listing each CDR3 protein once. The sample records 550,000 to 800,000 distinct CDR3 sequences, 20% to 25% being singletons. Points from the study as a whole: The long-lived group displayed more naive CD4+ cells, plus higher diversity, than the aged donors did.

V gene TRBV7-7 combines with J gene TRBJ2-5; D might be TRBD2 (6 bases). The sequenced sample consisted of blood. The sequence was collected from a man aged 70-80 years in good health. In DNA form, the CDR3 reads TGTGCTAGCAGCTGGGGTAGCGGAGTTCAAGAGACCCAGTACTTC. It encodes CASSWGSGVQETQYF.